These T cell receptor beta chains were read from a single sample in a study of T-cell reconstitution after alpha-beta-depleted transplantation in children. A single record per CDR3 protein comes from TCRdb applying MiXCR to the PCR reads. The sample yields 200,000 to 300,000 distinct CDR3 sequences, 12% seen once. The sequenced sample was PBMCs from the stem cell graft donor, obtained from the stem cell graft. These receptors were obtained from a human donor who donated a stem cell graft to a child with acute lymphoblastic leukemia. Each CDR3 is given with its conserved first and last residue. A D gene is named only where the DNA matches it firmly. For some rows the clone size is stated as once, few or many, or as a class when expanded; others skip it.

TGTGCTTGCCGGGCAGGGCCCCACGAGCAGTACTTC	CACRAGPHEQYF	many	NA	TRBV28	TRBJ2-7
TGCAGTGCTAGAGACAGCGGGGGGACCGACGAGCAGTACTTC	CSARDSGGTDEQYF	many	TRBD2	TRBV20-1	TRBJ2-7
TGTGCCAGCAGCTTGACCCCCGACAGCTTGACCCAGTACTTC	CASSLTPDSLTQYF	NA	NA	TRBV11-2	TRBJ2-5
TGCAGCGCCCCACAGGGGTCGGCCGGGGAGCTGTTTTTT	CSAPQGSAGELFF	many	TRBD1	TRBV29-1	TRBJ2-2
TGCAGCGTTGACTGCAGGGCAGGCCCAGACTATGGCTACACCTTC	CSVDCRAGPDYGYTF	many	NA	TRBV29-1	TRBJ1-2
TGTGCCAGCAGCTTCCGGGACAGGGGACTCTACGAGCAGTACTTC	CASSFRDRGLYEQYF	many	TRBD1	TRBV5-6	TRBJ2-7
TGCAGTGCCGAACAGGGCTGGGATACGCAGTATTTT	CSAEQGWDTQYF	many	NA	TRBV20-1	TRBJ2-3
TGTGCCAGCAGCTCGGATTCTGGGACAGGGGTATACAATGAGCAGTTCTTC	CASSSDSGTGVYNEQFF	many	TRBD1	TRBV7-9	TRBJ2-1
TGTGCCAGCAGCGCTAGCGTTCAAGAGACCCAGTACTTC	CASSASVQETQYF	many	NA	TRBV7-3	TRBJ2-5
TGTGCCAGCAGCTTAGGCTCCGGGAGGTACGAGCAGTACTTC	CASSLGSGRYEQYF	many	TRBD2	TRBV7-2	TRBJ2-7
TGTGCCAGCAGCTTATGGGGGTCGAACACTGAAGCTTTCTTT	CASSLWGSNTEAFF	many	NA	TRBV7-2	TRBJ1-1
TGCGCCAGCAGTGAGCGACAGGGTAATGAGCAGTTCTTC	CASSERQGNEQFF	many	TRBD1	TRBV10-2	TRBJ2-1
TGTGCCAGCATCCGTCTGGCGGAATTTGAAACTGAAGCTTTCTTT	CASIRLAEFETEAFF	NA	NA	TRBV7-2	TRBJ1-1
TGTGCCAGCAGCTCCCGACAGTACGAGCAGTACTTC	CASSSRQYEQYF	NA	NA	TRBV13	TRBJ2-7
TGTGCCAGCACCCCCGGGACAGGGGGCTGGACTAGCTCCTACAATGAGCAGTTCTTC	CASTPGTGGWTSSYNEQFF	many	TRBD1	TRBV6-1	TRBJ2-1
TGTGCCAGCAGCCGATCCGGGACAGGGGGCTACAATGAGCAGTTCTTC	CASSRSGTGGYNEQFF	NA	TRBD1	TRBV14	TRBJ2-1
TGTGCCAGCAGAAGTACAGCTAGCGGGAAGATCTACAATGAGCAGTTCTTC	CASRSTASGKIYNEQFF	many	TRBD2	TRBV12-3/TRBV12-4	TRBJ2-1
TGCAGTGCTAGAGACCCAAGCAAAGGTGAAAAACTGTTTTTT	CSARDPSKGEKLFF	many	NA	TRBV20-1	TRBJ1-4
TGTGCCAGCAGCGTATCGTGGACTAGCGGGGGGAATGAGCAGTTCTTC	CASSVSWTSGGNEQFF	many	TRBD2	TRBV9	TRBJ2-1
TGCGCCAGCAGCTTACAGGGGGCCGAGACCCAGTACTTC	CASSLQGAETQYF	many	TRBD1	TRBV5-1	TRBJ2-5
TGTGCCAGCAGTTTAGCCCAACGATTAAGCTCCTACAATGAGCAGTTCTTC	CASSLAQRLSSYNEQFF	many	NA	TRBV12-3/TRBV12-4	TRBJ2-1
TGTGCCAGCAGTCGAAACAGGGGGCAAGAGACCCAGTACTTC	CASSRNRGQETQYF	many	TRBD1	TRBV28	TRBJ2-5
TGTGCCAGCAGTTCTCCCGGACAGTTGCTTTCCTACGAGCAGTACTTC	CASSSPGQLLSYEQYF	NA	NA	TRBV12-3/TRBV12-4	TRBJ2-7
TGTGCCAGCAGTTTAATCCTCCGGGGCAGGGAAGAGACCCAGTACTTC	CASSLILRGREETQYF	many	NA	TRBV28	TRBJ2-5
TGTGCCAGCTCACCTCAGGGATTTGATAATCAGCCCCAGCATTTT	CASSPQGFDNQPQHF	few	NA	TRBV18	TRBJ1-5
TGTGCCATCAGTGACGAACGGGGGGCAGATACGCAGTATTTT	CAISDERGADTQYF	many	TRBD2	TRBV10-3	TRBJ2-3